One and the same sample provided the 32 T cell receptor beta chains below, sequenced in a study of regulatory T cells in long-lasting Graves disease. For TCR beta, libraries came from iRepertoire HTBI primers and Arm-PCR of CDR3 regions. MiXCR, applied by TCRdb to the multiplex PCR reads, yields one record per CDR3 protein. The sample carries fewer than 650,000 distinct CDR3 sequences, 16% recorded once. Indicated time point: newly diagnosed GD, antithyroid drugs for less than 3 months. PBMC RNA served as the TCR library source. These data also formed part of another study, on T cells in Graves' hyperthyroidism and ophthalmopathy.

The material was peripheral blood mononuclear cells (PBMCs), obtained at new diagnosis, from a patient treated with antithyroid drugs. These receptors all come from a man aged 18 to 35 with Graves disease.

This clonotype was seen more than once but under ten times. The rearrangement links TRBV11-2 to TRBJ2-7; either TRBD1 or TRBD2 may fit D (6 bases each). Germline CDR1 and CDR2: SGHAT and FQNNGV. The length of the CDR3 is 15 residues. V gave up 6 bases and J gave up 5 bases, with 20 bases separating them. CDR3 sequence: CASRSTGTGRNEQYF. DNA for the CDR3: TGTGCCAGCAGATCAACGGGTACAGGGAGGAACGAGCAGTACTTC.

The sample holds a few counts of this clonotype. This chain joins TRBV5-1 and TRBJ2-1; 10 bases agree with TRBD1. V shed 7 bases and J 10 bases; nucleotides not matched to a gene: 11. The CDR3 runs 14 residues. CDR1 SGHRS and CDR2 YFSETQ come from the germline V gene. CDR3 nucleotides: TGCGCCAGCTCGGGACAGGGGAGCTCCTACGAGCAGTTCTTC. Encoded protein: CASSGQGSSYEQFF.

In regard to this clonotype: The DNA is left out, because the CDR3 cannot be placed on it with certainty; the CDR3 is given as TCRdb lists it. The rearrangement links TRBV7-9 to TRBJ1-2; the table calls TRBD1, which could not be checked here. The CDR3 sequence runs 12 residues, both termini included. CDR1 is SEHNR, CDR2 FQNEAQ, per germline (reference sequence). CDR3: CASSVGQGIDTF.

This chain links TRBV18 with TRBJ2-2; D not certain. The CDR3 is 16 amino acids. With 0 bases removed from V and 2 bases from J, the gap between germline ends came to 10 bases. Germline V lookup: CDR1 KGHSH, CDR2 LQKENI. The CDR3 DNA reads TGTGCCAGCTCACCACCGAGCCGAGTTAACACCGGGGAGCTGTTTTTT. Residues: CASSPPSRVNTGELFF.

CDR3 sequence: CASSQDYGEQYF. The CDR3 bases are TGTGCCAGCAGCCAAGACTACGGTGAGCAGTACTTC. The chain is built from TRBV14 and TRBJ2-7; the D is unclear. Germline assignment: CDR1 SGHDN and CDR2 FVKESK. Trimming pared 0 bases from V and 7 bases from J, leaving 7 bases between. This CDR3 spans 12 amino acids.

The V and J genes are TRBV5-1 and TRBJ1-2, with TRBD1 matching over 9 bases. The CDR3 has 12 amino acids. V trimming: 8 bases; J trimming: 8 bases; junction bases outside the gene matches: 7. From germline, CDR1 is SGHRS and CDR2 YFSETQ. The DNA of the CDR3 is TGCGCCAGTCATCGGACAGGGGACGGCTACACCTTC. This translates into CASHRTGDGYTF.

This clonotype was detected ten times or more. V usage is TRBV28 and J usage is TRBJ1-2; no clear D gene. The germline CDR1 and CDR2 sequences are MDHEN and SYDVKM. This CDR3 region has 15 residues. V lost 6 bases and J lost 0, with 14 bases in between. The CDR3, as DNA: TGTGCCAGCAGCCTTACCGGCCTCTCTAACTATGGCTACACCTTC. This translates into CASSLTGLSNYGYTF.

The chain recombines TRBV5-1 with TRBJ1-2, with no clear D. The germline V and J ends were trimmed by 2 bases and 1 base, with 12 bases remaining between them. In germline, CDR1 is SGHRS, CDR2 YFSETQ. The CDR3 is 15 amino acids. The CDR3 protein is CASSLSSGGNYGYTF. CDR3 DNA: TGCGCCAGCAGCTTATCGAGCGGAGGTAACTATGGCTACACCTTC.

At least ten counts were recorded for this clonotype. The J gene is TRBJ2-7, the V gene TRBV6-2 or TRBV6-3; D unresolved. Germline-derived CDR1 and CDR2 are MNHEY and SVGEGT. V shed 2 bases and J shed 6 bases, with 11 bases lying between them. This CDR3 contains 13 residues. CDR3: CASSYLGLGEQYF. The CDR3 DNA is TGTGCCAGCAGTTACCTAGGTCTGGGCGAGCAGTACTTC.

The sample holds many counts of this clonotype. CDR3 amino acids: CASSSIGSGSTGVEQFF. As DNA, the CDR3 is TGTGCCAGCAGCTCTATCGGAAGCGGGAGTACTGGGGTTGAGCAGTTCTTC. The J gene is TRBJ2-1, the V gene TRBV3-1; 8 bases agree with TRBD2. This CDR3 region has 17 residues. From germline, CDR1 is LGHDT and CDR2 YNNKEL (reference sequence). V was clipped by 5 bases and J by 9 bases; unmatched bases: 18.

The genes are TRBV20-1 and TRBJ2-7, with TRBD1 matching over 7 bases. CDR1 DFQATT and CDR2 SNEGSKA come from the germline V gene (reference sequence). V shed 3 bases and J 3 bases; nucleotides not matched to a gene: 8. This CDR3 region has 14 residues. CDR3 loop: CSASKTGLFYEQYF. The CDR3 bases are TGCAGTGCTAGTAAGACAGGGTTGTTCTACGAGCAGTACTTC.

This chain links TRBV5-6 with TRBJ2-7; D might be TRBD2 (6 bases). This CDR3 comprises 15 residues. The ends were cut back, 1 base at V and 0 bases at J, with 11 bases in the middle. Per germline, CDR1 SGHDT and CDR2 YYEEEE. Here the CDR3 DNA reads TGTGCCAGCAGCTTGCTGGGGACTCACTCCTACGAGCAGTACTTC. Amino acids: CASSLLGTHSYEQYF.

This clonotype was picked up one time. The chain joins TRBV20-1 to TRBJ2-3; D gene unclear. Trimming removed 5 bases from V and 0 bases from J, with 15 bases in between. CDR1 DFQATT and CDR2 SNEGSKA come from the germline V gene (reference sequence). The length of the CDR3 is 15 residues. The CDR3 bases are TGCAGTGCTCTTGGAGCTACTTCTAGCACAGATACGCAGTATTTT. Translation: CSALGATSSTDTQYF.

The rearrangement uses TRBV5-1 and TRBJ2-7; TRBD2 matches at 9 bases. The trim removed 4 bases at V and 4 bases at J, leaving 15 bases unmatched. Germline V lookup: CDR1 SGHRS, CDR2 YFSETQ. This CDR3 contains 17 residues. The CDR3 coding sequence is TGCGCCAGCAGCCGAGGGGGTTTTCGGCGGGAGGGTTACGAGCAGTACTTC. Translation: CASSRGGFRREGYEQYF. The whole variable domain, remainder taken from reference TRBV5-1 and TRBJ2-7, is KAGVTQTPRYLIKTRGQQVTLSCSPISGHRSVSWYQQTPGQGLQFLFEYFSETQRNKGNFPGRFSGRQFSNSRSEMNVSTLELGDSALYLCASSRGGFRREGYEQYFGPGTRLTVT.

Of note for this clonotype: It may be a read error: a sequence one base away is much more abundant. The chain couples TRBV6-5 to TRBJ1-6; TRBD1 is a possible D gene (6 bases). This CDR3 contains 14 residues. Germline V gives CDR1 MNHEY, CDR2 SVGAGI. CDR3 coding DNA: TGTGCCAACAGTTACTATAACAGGGTTTCACCCCTCCACTTT. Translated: CANSYYNRVSPLHF.

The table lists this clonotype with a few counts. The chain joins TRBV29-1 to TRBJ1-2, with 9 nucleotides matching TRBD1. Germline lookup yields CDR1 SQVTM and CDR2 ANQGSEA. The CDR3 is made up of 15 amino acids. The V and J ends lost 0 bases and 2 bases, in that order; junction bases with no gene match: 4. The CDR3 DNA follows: TGCAGCGTTGAAGATCAGGGACAGGGAAACTATGGCTACACCTTC. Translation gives CSVEDQGQGNYGYTF.

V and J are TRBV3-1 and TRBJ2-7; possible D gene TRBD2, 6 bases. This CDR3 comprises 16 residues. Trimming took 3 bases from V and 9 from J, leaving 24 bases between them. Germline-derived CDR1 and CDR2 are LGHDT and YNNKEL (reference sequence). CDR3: CASSHLPDRDLGGQYF. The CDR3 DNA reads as TGTGCCAGCAGCCATCTCCCCGACCGGGACCTCGGGGGGCAGTACTTC.

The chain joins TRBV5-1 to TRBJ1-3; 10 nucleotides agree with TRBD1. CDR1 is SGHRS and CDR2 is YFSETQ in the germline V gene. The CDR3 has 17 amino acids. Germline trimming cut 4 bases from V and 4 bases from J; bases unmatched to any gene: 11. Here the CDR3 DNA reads TGCGCCAGCAGCCGGGGGACAGGGGCCACTCTCGGAAACACCATATATTTT. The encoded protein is CASSRGTGATLGNTIYF.

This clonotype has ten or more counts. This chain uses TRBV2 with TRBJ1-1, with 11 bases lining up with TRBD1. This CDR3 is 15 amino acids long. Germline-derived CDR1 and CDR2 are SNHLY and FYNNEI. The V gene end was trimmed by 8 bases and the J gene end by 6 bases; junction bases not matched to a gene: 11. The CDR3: CASRPGGQGAAEAFF. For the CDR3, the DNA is TGTGCCAGCCGTCCGGGTGGACAGGGGGCGGCTGAAGCTTTCTTT.

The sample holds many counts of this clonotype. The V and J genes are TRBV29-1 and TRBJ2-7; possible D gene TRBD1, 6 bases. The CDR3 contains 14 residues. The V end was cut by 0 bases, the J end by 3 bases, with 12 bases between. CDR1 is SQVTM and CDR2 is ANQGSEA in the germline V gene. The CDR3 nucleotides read TGCAGCGTTGAAGATCTTGGCAGGGGCTACGAGCAGTACTTC. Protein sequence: CSVEDLGRGYEQYF.

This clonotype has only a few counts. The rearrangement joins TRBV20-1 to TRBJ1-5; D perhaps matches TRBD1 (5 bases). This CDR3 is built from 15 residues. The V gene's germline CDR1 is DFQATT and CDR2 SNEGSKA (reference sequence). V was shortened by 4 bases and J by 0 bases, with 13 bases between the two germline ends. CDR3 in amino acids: CSATSPGYSNQPQHF. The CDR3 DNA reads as TGCAGTGCTACCAGCCCAGGGTATAGCAATCAGCCCCAGCATTTT.

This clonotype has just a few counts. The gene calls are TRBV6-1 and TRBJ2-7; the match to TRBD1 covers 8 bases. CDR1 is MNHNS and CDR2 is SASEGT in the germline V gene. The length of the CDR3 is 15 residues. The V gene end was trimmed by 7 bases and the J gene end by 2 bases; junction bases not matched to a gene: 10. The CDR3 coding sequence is TGTGCCAGCAAAACCGGGACAGGTGGAACCTACGAGCAGTACTTC. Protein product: CASKTGTGGTYEQYF.

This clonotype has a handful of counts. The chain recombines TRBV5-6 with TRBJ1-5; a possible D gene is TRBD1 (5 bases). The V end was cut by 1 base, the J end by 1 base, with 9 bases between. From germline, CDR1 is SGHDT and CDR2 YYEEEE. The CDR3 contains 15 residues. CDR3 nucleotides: TGTGCCAGCAGCTTGTTGTGGGACAGCAATCAGCCCCAGCATTTT. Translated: CASSLLWDSNQPQHF.

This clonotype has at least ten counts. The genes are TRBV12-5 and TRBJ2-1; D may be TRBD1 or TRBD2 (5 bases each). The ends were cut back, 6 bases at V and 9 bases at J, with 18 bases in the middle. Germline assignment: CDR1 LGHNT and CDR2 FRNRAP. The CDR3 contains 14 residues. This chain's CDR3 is CASGHPGRGSEQFF. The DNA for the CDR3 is TGTGCTAGTGGACACCCGGGACGGGGTAGTGAGCAGTTCTTC.

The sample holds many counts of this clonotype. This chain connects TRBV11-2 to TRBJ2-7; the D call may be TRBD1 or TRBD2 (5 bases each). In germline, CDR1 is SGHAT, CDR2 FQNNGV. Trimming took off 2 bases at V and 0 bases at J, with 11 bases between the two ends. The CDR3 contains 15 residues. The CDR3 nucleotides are TGTGCCAGCAGCTTATCGGGGCCTTCCTCCTACGAGCAGTACTTC. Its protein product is CASSLSGPSSYEQYF.

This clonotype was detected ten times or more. The DNA of the CDR3 is TGTGCCAGCAGTGCCACTTACAACGAAGCTTTCTTT. It yields the protein CASSATYNEAFF. The V gene is TRBV6-1, the J gene TRBJ1-1; no clear D. Germline V lookup: CDR1 MNHNS, CDR2 SASEGT. The V end was cut by 4 bases, the J end by 8 bases, with 11 bases between. The CDR3 is 12 residues long.

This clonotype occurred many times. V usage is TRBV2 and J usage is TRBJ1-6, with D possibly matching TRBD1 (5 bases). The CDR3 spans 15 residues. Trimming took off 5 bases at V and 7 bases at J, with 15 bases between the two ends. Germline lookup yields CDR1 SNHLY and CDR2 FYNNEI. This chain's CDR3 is CASSLHRWRNSPLHF. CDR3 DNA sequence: TGTGCCAGCAGTTTACACAGGTGGAGGAATTCACCCCTCCACTTT.

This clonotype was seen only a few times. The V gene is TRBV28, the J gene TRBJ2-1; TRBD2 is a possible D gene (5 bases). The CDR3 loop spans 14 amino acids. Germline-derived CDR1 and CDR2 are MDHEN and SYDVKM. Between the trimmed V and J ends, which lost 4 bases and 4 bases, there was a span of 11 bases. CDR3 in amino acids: CASSYLREYNEQFF. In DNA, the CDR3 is TGTGCCAGCAGTTACCTAAGGGAGTACAATGAGCAGTTCTTC.

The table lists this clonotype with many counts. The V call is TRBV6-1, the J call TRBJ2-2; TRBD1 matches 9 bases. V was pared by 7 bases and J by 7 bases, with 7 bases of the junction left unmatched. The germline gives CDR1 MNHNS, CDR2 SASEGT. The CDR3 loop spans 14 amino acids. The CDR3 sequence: CASTPGQGNGELFF. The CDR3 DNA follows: TGTGCCAGCACCCCGGGACAGGGAAACGGGGAGCTGTTTTTT.

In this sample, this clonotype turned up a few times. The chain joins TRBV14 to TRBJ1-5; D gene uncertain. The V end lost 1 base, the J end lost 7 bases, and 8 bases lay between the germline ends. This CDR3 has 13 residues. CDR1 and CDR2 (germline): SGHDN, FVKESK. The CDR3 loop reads CASSQGGSQPQHF. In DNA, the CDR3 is TGTGCCAGCAGCCAAGGCGGGTCGCAGCCCCAGCATTTT.

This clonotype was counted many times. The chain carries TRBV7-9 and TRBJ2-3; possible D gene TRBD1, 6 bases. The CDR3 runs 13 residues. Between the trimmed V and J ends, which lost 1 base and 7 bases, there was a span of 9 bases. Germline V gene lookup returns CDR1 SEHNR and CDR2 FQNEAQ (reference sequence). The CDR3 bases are TGTGCCAGCAGCTTAGGCCAGGGGAATACGCAGTATTTT. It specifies CASSLGQGNTQYF.

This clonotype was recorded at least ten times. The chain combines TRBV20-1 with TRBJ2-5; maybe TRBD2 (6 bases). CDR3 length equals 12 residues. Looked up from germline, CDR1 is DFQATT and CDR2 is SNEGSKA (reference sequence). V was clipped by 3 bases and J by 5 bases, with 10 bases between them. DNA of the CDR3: TGCAGTGCTAGCGGGAGTGGGGAGACCCAGTACTTC. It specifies CSASGSGETQYF.